One sample yielded the 13 T cell receptor beta chains listed below, sequenced in a study of T cell changes during pregnancy in multiple sclerosis. Assay: immunoSEQ multiplex PCR; the TCRdb copy retains only in-frame clones and omits some. The sample holds around 34,000 clones; approximately 90% are singletons and the top ten take around 13%. The sequenced sample was CD8+ T cells from peripheral blood mononuclear cells, obtained in the first trimester of pregnancy. The receptors here all came from a female donor with multiple sclerosis, enrolled in a pregnancy study.

The chain recombines TRBV7-8 with TRBJ2-3, with 12 bases fitting TRBD2. The CDR3 length is 17 residues. After removal of 6 bases from V and 4 bases from J, the junction contained 11 bases not matched to a gene. Germline CDR1 SGHVS, CDR2 FQNEAQ. The chain's CDR3 is CASSKIGLAGGPDTQYF. The CDR3 coding sequence is TGTGCCAGCAGTAAGATTGGTCTAGCGGGAGGGCCAGATACGCAGTATTTT.

The rearrangement uses TRBV25-1 and TRBJ2-3; 8 bases align to TRBD1. This CDR3 region has 15 residues. Losses at the gene ends were 6 bases for V and 0 bases for J; bases not matched to a gene: 5. Germline V gives CDR1 MGHDK, CDR2 SYGVNS. CDR3 DNA: TGTGCCAGCAGCGGCAGGACAGGGAGCACAGATACGCAGTATTTT. Translating it yields CASSGRTGSTDTQYF.

Comment on this clone: One end of the junction does not line up with germline, which may come from a read error. The chain joins TRBV7-7 to TRBJ2-7; the match to TRBD1 covers 10 bases. The CDR3 extends over 13 amino acids. Germline V lookup: CDR1 SSHAT, CDR2 FNYEAQ (reference sequence). CDR3 coding DNA: TGTGCTAGCAGCTTCGGGACAGGGGACGAGCAGTACTTC. Amino acid sequence: CASSFGTGDEQYF.

This clone was found once. The chain links TRBV4-1 to TRBJ1-5, with D unclear. This CDR3 is 13 amino acids long. The V gene's germline CDR1 is MGHRA and CDR2 YSYEKL. Deletions cut 1 base from V and 6 bases from J, with 7 bases between. CDR3 in amino acids: CASSQGFSQPQHF. The CDR3 DNA is TGCGCCAGCAGCCAAGGTTTCAGTCAGCCCCAGCATTTT.

This CDR3 reads CASSLLTGNYEQYF. The CDR3 DNA is TGTGCCAGCAGCCTCCTAACGGGGAACTACGAGCAGTACTTC. The chain employs TRBV7-6 and TRBJ2-7, with TRBD2 as a possible D gene (5 bases). Germline CDR1 SGHVS, CDR2 FNYEAQ. Trimming cost V 5 bases and J 3 bases, with 14 bases left between them. CDR3 length: 14 residues.

On this clone: Other DNA sequences in this specimen translate into the identical CDR3. The rearrangement links TRBV29-1 to TRBJ1-5, with 7 nucleotides matching TRBD1. Germline lookup yields CDR1 SQVTM and CDR2 ANQGSEA. The CDR3 is 14 amino acids. The trim removed 2 bases at V and 0 bases at J, leaving 1 base unmatched. The CDR3 reads CSVETGDSNQPQHF. Written as DNA, the CDR3 is TGCAGCGTTGAAACAGGGGATAGCAATCAGCCCCAGCATTTT.

This rearrangement joins TRBV28 to TRBJ2-7, with 10 bases lining up with TRBD2. Germline values: CDR1 MDHEN, CDR2 SYDVKM. This CDR3 region has 14 residues. V trimming: 3 bases; J trimming: 4 bases; junction bases outside the gene matches: 3. CDR3 bases: TGTGCCAGCAGTTTCACTAGCGGGACGTACGAGCAGTACTTC. Translation gives CASSFTSGTYEQYF.

Details on this clone: A read error may account for a junction end that differs from germline. The chain recombines TRBV4-1 with TRBJ2-1; no reliable D call. CDR1 and CDR2 from the germline V gene are MGHRA and YSYEKL. CDR3 size: 14 residues. The chain's CDR3 is CASSQDQSPNERFF. CDR3 nucleotide sequence: TGCGCCAGCAGCCAAGATCAAAGTCCCAATGAGCGGTTCTTC.

CDR3 nucleotide sequence: TGTGCCATCAGTGAAACTAGCGGGAAGACAGATACGCAGTATTTT. It specifies CAISETSGKTDTQYF. V usage is TRBV10-3 and J usage is TRBJ2-3; 10 bases are shared with TRBD2. Trimming cost V 3 bases and J 3 bases; bases outside gene matches: 3. Germline CDR1 and CDR2: ENHRY and SYGVKD. This CDR3 is built from 15 residues.

The V call is TRBV2, the J call TRBJ2-1, with D possibly TRBD2 on 6 matching bases. Trimming removed 8 bases at V and 8 bases at J, with 16 bases between. The CDR3 extends over 13 amino acids. Germline CDR1 reads SNHLY; CDR2 reads FYNNEI. The CDR3 DNA sequence: TGTGCCAGCGCAACCTCGGGGGTCGATGAGCAGTTCTTC. Translating gives CASATSGVDEQFF.

This chain joins TRBV27 and TRBJ1-5; D not resolved. Germline-derived CDR1 and CDR2 are MNHEY and SMNVEV (reference sequence). This CDR3 is 12 amino acids long. V was trimmed by 5 bases and J by 4 bases, leaving 6 bases between them. The CDR3 sequence is CASSHSNQPQHF. The CDR3 bases are TGTGCCAGCAGTCACTCAAATCAGCCCCAGCATTTT.

The chain is built from TRBV28 and TRBJ2-7, with a possible D match to TRBD1 (5 bases). Trimming took off 6 bases at V and 2 bases at J, with 14 bases between the two ends. Germline assignment: CDR1 MDHEN and CDR2 SYDVKM. The CDR3 has 14 residues. Written as DNA, the CDR3 is TGTGCCAGCAGCAGCCTCCAGGGTCCCTACGAGCAGTACTTC. Encoded protein: CASSSLQGPYEQYF.

This rearrangement joins TRBV5-6 to TRBJ2-2; TRBD2 aligns across 11 bases. Germline CDR1 SGHDT, CDR2 YYEEEE. Losses at the gene ends were 0 bases for V and 5 bases for J; bases not matched to a gene: 3. This CDR3 has 16 residues. CDR3 loop: CASSLALAGDTGELFF. CDR3 sequence (DNA): TGTGCCAGCAGCTTGGCACTAGCGGGAGATACCGGGGAGCTGTTTTTT.